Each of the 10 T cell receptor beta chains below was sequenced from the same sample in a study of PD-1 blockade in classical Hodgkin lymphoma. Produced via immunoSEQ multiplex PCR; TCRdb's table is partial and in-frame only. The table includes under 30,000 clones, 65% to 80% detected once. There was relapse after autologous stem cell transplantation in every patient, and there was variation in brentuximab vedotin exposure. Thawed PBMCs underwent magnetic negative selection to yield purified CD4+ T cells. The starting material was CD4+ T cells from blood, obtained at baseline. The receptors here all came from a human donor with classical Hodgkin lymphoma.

CDR3 sequence: CASSRDGLYEQYF. Written as DNA, the CDR3 is TGTGCCAGCAGCCGGGACGGACTCTACGAGCAGTACTTC. The chain uses TRBV6-5 and TRBJ2-7; D may match TRBD1 or TRBD2 (5 bases each). This CDR3 region has 13 residues. Trimming stripped 6 bases from V and 3 bases from J, with 12 bases between. Germline-derived CDR1 and CDR2 are MNHEY and SVGAGI.

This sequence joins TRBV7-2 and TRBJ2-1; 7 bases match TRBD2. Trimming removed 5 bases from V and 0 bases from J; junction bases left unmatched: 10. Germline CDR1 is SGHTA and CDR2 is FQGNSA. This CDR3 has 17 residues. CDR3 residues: CASSPRPGGSSYNEQFF. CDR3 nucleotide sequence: TGTGCCAGCAGCCCCAGACCCGGGGGGAGCTCCTACAATGAGCAGTTCTTC. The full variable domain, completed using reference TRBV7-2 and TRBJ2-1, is GAGVSQSPSNKVTEKGKDVELRCDPISGHTALYWYRQSLGQGLEFLIYFQGNSAPDKSGLPSDRFSAERTGGSVSTLTIQRTQQEDSAVYLCASSPRPGGSSYNEQFFGPGTRLTVL.

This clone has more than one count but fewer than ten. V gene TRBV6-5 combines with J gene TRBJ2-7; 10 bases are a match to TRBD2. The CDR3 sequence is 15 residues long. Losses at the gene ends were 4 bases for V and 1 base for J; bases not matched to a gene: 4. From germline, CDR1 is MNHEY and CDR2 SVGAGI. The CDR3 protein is CASSSAGGLSYEQYF. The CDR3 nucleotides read TGTGCCAGCAGTTCAGCGGGGGGGTTATCCTACGAGCAGTACTTC.

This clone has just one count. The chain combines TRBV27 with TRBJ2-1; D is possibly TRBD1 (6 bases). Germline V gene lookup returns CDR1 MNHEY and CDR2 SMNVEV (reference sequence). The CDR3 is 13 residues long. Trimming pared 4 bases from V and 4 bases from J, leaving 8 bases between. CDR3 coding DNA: TGTGCCAGCAGTTACACAGGGTACAATGAGCAGTTCTTC. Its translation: CASSYTGYNEQFF.

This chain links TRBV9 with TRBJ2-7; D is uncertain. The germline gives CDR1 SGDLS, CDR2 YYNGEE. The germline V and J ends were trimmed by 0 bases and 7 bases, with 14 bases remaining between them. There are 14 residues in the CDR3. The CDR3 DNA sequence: TGTGCCAGCAGCGTAGATCCCCTACTGGGGGAGCAGTACTTC. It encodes CASSVDPLLGEQYF.

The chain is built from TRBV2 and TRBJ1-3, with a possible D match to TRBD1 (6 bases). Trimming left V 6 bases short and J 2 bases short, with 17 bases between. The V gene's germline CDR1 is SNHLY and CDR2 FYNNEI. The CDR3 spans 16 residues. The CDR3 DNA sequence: TGTGCCAGCAGGGAGCTACAGGGTCGTACTGGAAACACCATATATTTT. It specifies CASRELQGRTGNTIYF.

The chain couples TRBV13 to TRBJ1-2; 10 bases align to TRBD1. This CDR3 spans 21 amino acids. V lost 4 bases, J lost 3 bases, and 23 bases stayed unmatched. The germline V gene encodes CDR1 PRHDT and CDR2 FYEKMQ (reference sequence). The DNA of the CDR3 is TGTGCCAGCAGCTCCCAAATTCCACAGGGGACAGGGGATCGGCCGGACTATGGCTACACCTTC. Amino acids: CASSSQIPQGTGDRPDYGYTF.

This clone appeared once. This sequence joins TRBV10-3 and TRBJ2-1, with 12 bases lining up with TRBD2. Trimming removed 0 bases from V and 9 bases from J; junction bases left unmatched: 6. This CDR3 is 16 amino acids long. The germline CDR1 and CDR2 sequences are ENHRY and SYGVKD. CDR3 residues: CAISESRTSGAGEQFF. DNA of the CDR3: TGTGCCATCAGTGAGTCGAGGACTAGCGGGGCTGGTGAGCAGTTCTTC.

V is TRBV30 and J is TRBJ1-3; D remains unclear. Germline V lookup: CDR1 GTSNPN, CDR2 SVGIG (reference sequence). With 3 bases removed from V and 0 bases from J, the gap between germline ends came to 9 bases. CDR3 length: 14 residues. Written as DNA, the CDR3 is TGTGCCTGGAGCTGGGGAGTCTCTGGAAACACCATATATTTT. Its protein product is CAWSWGVSGNTIYF. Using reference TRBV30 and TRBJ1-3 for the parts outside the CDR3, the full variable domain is SQTIHQWPATLVQPVGSPLSLECTVEGTSNPNLYWYRQAAGRGLQLLFYSVGIGQISSEVPQNLSASRPQDRQFILSSKKLLLSDSGFYLCAWSWGVSGNTIYFGEGSWLTVV.

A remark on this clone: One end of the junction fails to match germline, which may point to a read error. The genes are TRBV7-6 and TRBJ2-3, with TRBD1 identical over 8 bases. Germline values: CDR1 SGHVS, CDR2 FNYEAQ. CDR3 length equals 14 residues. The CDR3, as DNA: TGCGGTGGAACAGACAGGGGTGTAACAGATACGCAGTATTTT. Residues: CGGTDRGVTDTQYF.